These 22 T cell receptor beta chains came from one sample sequenced in a study of human CD8 memory T cell subsets. Construction of TCR beta libraries was accomplished by means of UMI-labeled 5' RACE. From its re-call of the 5' RACE reads, TCRdb lists each CDR3 protein once, without DNA. The sample includes several thousand distinct CDR3 sequences. Sequencing used CD8+ stem-like memory T cells (TSCM and TCM) sorted from PBMCs. Noted subset: stem-like memory CD8 T cells (TSTEM), CCR7+ PD-1- TIGIT-. The receptors originated from a human donor in good health.

This chain uses TRBV4-2 with TRBJ2-7; absent DNA, TCRdb's TRBD1 call cannot be checked. CDR3 length: 16 amino acids. Per germline, CDR1 LGHNA and CDR2 YNFKEQ. The CDR3 protein is CASSQDGTDSSYEQYF.

This clonotype ranks as medium-sized in terms of frequency. This chain links TRBV7-9 with TRBJ2-2; absent DNA, TCRdb's TRBD2 call cannot be checked. CDR1 is SEHNR, CDR2 FQNEAQ, per germline (reference sequence). CDR3 length equals 15 residues. Here the CDR3 reads CASSLAGGDTGELFF.

The V call is TRBV19, the J call TRBJ2-5; the D call of TRBD2 rests on TCRdb alone, since no DNA is present to check it. The CDR3 loop spans 15 amino acids. The germline CDR1 and CDR2 sequences are LNHDA and SQIVND (reference sequence). This CDR3 is CASSILAGDAETQYF.

This clonotype is identified as medium-sized from frequency. The chain is built from TRBV15 and TRBJ1-1; TCRdb indicates TRBD1, and absent DNA this call remains unverified. Per germline, CDR1 LNHNV and CDR2 YYDKDF (reference sequence). The CDR3 extends over 15 amino acids. This CDR3 is CATSREADTGTEAFF.

By frequency, this clonotype is medium-sized. V is TRBV2 and J is TRBJ2-7; TCRdb's D call, TRBD1, is unchecked because there is no DNA. Germline CDR1 is SNHLY and CDR2 is FYNNEI. The CDR3 totals 12 residues. CDR3 protein: CASTELGDEQYF. Together with reference TRBV2 and TRBJ2-7, the CDR3 gives the full variable domain: EPEVTQTPSHQVTQMGQEVILRCVPISNHLYFYWYRQILGQKVEFLVSFYNNEISEKSEIFDDQFSVERPDGSNFTLKIRSTKLEDSAMYFCASTELGDEQYFGPGTRLTVT.

This chain connects TRBV4-2 to TRBJ2-2; as DNA is missing, the TRBD2 call by TCRdb cannot be tested. Germline V gene sequence: CDR1 LGHNA, CDR2 YNFKEQ. The CDR3 covers 17 residues. Here the CDR3 reads CASSWGLAGANTGELFF.

The CDR3 sequence: CASSLDKGNEQFF. The V and J genes are TRBV5-1 and TRBJ2-1. CDR3 length: 13 residues. CDR1 and CDR2 (germline): SGHRS, YFSETQ.

The chain employs TRBV12-3 or TRBV12-4 and TRBJ2-7; the TCRdb call, TRBD1, lacks DNA for checking. This CDR3 comprises 17 residues. Here the CDR3 reads CASSFPGQGSSSYEQYF.

This clonotype shows up as medium-sized by frequency. The rearrangement links TRBV19 to TRBJ1-5. The CDR3 is made up of 12 amino acids. From germline, CDR1 is LNHDA and CDR2 SQIVND (reference sequence). CDR3 amino acids: CASGLGNQPQHF.

The chain employs TRBV29-1 and TRBJ2-7. The CDR3 has 13 residues. Germline loops: CDR1 SQVTM, CDR2 ANQGSEA. CDR3 in amino acids: CSVEDPKTYEQYF.

This chain uses TRBV11-1 with TRBJ1-1. The CDR3 covers 13 residues. Germline values: CDR1 SGHAT, CDR2 FQDESV (reference sequence). The CDR3 protein is CASSLAPRTEAFF.

V usage is TRBV7-9 and J usage is TRBJ2-1; TCRdb proposes TRBD2, but this gene call is untestable without DNA. The CDR3 has 19 amino acids. CDR1 SEHNR and CDR2 FQNEAQ come from the germline V gene (reference sequence). The CDR3: CASSPGTSGARAPYNEQFF.

This clonotype registers medium-sized by frequency. The chain has TRBV7-9 and TRBJ2-7; TCRdb designates TRBD1, a call that cannot be tested without DNA. Germline assignment: CDR1 SEHNR and CDR2 FQNEAQ (reference sequence). The CDR3 has 11 residues. CDR3: CASSSRNEQYF.

The chain carries TRBV27 and TRBJ2-3. The CDR3 sequence is 13 residues long. The germline CDR1 and CDR2 sequences are MNHEY and SMNVEV (reference sequence). The CDR3 is CASSSNVADTQYF.

This rearrangement joins TRBV11-2 to TRBJ2-5. There are 12 residues in the CDR3. The V gene's germline CDR1 is SGHAT and CDR2 FQNNGV. The CDR3 sequence: CASSWGIETQYF.

Frequency places this clonotype as medium-sized. The rearrangement joins TRBV4-2 to TRBJ1-1; the D call from TCRdb, TRBD1, cannot be confirmed without DNA. This CDR3 spans 15 amino acids. Germline V gives CDR1 LGHNA, CDR2 YNFKEQ. The CDR3 spells CASSQAGTGIFEAFF.

The V gene is TRBV11-2, the J gene TRBJ2-5; TCRdb returns TRBD1, unconfirmable since there is no DNA. The CDR3 is made up of 16 amino acids. CDR1 is SGHAT, CDR2 FQNNGV, per germline. CDR3 in amino acids: CASSLEGSALEDTQYF.

V is TRBV19 and J is TRBJ2-2; the D call from TCRdb, TRBD1, cannot be confirmed without DNA. This CDR3 is 13 amino acids long. Per germline, CDR1 LNHDA and CDR2 SQIVND (reference sequence). The CDR3 here is CASSQQGAGELFF.

The gene calls are TRBV5-1 and TRBJ2-1; the D call from TCRdb, TRBD2, cannot be confirmed without DNA. CDR1 SGHRS and CDR2 YFSETQ come from the germline V gene. The CDR3 has 18 amino acids. CDR3 loop: CASSLSRGSSSRYNEQFF.

V usage is TRBV20-1 and J usage is TRBJ2-7; the TRBD1 assignment by TCRdb is unverifiable without DNA. CDR3 length equals 12 residues. CDR1 and CDR2 (germline): DFQATT, SNEGSKA (reference sequence). CDR3 protein: CSAREGPWEQYF.

The rearrangement joins TRBV12-3 or TRBV12-4 to TRBJ2-7; the D gene TCRdb calls, TRBD1, cannot be checked with no DNA. The CDR3 is 14 residues long. The chain's CDR3 is CASSFWAASGEQYF.

The V gene is TRBV20-1, the J gene TRBJ1-2. CDR3 length: 12 residues. Germline CDR1 DFQATT, CDR2 SNEGSKA (reference sequence). The CDR3 loop reads CSARDPVGGYTF.